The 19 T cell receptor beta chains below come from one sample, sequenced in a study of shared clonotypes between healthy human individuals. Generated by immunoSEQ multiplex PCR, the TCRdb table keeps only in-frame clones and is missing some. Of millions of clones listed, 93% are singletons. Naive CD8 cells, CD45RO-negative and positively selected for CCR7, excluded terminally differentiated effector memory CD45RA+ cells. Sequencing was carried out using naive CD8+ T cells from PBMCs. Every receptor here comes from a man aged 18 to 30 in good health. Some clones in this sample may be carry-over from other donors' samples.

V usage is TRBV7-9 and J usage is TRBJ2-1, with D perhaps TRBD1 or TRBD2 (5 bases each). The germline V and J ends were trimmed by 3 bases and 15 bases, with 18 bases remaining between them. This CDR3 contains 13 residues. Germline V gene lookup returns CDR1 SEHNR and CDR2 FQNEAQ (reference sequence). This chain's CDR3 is CASSFPGHTSTFF. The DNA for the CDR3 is TGTGCCAGCAGCTTCCCAGGGCACACTAGTACGTTCTTC.

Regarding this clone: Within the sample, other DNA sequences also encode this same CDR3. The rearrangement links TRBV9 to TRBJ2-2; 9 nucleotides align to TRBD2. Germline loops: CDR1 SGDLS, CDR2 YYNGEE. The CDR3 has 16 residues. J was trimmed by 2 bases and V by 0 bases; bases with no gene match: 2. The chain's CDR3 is CASSVVTSGNTGELFF. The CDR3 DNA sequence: TGTGCCAGCAGCGTAGTGACTAGCGGCAACACCGGGGAGCTGTTTTTT.

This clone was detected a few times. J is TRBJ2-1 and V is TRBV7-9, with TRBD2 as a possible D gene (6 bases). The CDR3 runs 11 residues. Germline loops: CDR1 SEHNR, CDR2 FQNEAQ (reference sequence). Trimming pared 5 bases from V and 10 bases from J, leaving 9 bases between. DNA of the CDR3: TGTGCCAGCAGCACGGGAGTCGAGCAGTTCTTC. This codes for CASSTGVEQFF.

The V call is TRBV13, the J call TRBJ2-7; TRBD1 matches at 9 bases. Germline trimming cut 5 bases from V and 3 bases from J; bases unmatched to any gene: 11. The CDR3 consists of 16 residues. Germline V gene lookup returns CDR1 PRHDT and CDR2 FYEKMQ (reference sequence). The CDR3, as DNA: TGTGCCAGCAGCACACAAGAGACAGGGGGTGTCTACGAGCAGTACTTC. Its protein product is CASSTQETGGVYEQYF.

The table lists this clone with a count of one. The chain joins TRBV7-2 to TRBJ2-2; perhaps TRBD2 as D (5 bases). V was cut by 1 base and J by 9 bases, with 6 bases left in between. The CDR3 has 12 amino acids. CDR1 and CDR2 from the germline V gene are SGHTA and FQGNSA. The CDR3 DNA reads TGTGCCAGCAGCTTAGGAGGGAGGGAGCTGTTTTTT. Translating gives CASSLGGRELFF.

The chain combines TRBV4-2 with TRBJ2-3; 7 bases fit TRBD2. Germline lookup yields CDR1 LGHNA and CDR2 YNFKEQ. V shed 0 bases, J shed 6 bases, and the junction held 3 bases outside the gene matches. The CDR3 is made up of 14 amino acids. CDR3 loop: CASSQEAGVDTQYF. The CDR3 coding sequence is TGTGCCAGCAGCCAAGAGGCGGGAGTCGATACGCAGTATTTT.

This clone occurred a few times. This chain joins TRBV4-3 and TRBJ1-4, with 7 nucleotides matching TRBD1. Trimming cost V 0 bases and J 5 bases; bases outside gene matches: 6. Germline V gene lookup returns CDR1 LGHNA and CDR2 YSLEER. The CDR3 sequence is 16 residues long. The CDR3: CASSQDGTAPNEKLFF. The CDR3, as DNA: TGCGCCAGCAGCCAAGACGGGACAGCCCCCAATGAAAAACTGTTTTTT.

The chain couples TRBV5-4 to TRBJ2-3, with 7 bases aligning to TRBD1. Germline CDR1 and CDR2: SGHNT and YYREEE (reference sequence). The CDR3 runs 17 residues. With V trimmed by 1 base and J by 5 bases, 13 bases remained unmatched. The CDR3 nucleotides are TGTGCCAGCAGCTTGAGACCGGGACAGACCGAAAAAGATACGCAGTATTTT. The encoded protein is CASSLRPGQTEKDTQYF.

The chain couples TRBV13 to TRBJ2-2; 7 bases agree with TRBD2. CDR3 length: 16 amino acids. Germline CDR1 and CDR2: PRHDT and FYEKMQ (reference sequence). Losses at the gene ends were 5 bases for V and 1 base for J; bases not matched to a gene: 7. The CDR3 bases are TGTGCCAGCAGCCCTCGGGAGCGGGGGAACACCGGGGAGCTGTTTTTT. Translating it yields CASSPRERGNTGELFF.

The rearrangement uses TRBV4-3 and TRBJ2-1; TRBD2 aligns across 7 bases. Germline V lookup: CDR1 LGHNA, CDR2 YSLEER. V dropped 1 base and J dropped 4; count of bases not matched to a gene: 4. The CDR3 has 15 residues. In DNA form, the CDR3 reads TGCGCCAGCAGCCAAGGTTCAGCGGGATACAATGAGCAGTTCTTC. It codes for CASSQGSAGYNEQFF.

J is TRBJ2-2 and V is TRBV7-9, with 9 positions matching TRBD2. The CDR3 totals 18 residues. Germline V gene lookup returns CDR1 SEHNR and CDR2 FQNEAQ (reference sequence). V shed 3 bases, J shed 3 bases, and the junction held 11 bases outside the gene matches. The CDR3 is CASSLEGGTSIYTGELFF. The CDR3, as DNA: TGTGCCAGCAGCTTGGAGGGCGGGACTAGCATTTACACCGGGGAGCTGTTTTTT.

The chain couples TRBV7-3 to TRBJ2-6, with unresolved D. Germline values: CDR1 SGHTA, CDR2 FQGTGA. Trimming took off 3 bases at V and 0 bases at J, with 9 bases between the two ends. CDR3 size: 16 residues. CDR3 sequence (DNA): TGTGCCAGCAGCTTTTCTGCCGCCTCTGGGGCCAACGTCCTGACTTTC. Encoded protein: CASSFSAASGANVLTF.

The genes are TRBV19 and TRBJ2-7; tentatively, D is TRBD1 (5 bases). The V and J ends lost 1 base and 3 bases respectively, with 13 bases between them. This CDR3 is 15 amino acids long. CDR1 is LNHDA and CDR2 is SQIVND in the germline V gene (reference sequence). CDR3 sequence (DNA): TGTGCCAGTAGTATAGTGCCAGGGCCTAACTACGAGCAGTACTTC. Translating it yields CASSIVPGPNYEQYF.

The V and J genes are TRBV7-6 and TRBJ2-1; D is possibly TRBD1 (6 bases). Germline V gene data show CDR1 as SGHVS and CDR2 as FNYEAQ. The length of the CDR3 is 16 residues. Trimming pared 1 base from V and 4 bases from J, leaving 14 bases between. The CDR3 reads CASSLGTDIEYNEQFF. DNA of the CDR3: TGTGCCAGCAGCTTAGGGACAGATATTGAATACAATGAGCAGTTCTTC.

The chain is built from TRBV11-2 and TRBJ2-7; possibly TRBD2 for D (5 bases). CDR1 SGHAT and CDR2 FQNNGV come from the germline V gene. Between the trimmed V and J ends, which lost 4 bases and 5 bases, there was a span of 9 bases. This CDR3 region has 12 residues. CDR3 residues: CASSSSEDEQYF. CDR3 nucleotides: TGTGCCAGCAGCTCATCGGAGGACGAGCAGTACTTC.

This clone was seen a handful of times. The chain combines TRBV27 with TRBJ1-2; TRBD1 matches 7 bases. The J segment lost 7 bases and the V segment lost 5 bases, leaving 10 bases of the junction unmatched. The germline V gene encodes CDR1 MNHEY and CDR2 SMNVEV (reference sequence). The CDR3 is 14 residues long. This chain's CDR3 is CASSPRTGHPGYTF. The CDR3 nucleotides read TGTGCCAGCAGTCCACGGACAGGCCATCCTGGCTACACCTTC.

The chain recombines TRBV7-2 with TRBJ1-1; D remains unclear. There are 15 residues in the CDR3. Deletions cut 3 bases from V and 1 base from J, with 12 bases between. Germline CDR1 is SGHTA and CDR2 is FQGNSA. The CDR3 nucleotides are TGTGCCAGCAGCTTCACGGTCGGATGGAACACTGAAGCTTTCTTT. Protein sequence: CASSFTVGWNTEAFF.

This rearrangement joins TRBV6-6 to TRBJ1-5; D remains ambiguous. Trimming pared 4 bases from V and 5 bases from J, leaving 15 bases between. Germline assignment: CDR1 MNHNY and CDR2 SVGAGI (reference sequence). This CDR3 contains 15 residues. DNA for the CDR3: TGTGCCAGCAGTTTCGTCTTCGTCGGGGATCAGCCCCAGCATTTT. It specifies CASSFVFVGDQPQHF.

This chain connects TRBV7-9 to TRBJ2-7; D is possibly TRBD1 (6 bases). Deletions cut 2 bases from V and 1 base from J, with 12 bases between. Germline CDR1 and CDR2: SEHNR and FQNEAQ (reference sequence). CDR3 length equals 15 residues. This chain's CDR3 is CASSLTGKRSYEQYF. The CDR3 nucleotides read TGTGCCAGCAGCTTAACAGGGAAGAGGTCCTACGAGCAGTACTTC.